The clone carrying this T cell receptor beta chain occurred a few times. Its specificity is unknown. Relative to the germline gene, one junction end is altered; a read error may explain this. Germline CDR1 ENHRY, CDR2 SYGVKD. The CDR3 is 16 amino acids. Amplification of TCR beta CDR3 regions was performed using RNA transcripts as template. Initially, a first-round RT-PCR of the TCR CDR3 employed the HTBI primer set. TCRdb reanalysed the multiplex PCR reads using MiXCR and keeps one entry per CDR3 protein. The data contain about 700,000 distinct CDR3 sequences, 11% to 15% of them singletons. The data were obtained in a study of T cells in Graves' hyperthyroidism and ophthalmopathy. Study context: Staff took peripheral blood when the initial diagnosis was made, before any treatment began. Findings and caveats of the study: Peripheral blood also featured most of the thyroid clonotypes expanded above 0.001.

This receptor was obtained from a woman aged 18-30 years with Graves' hyperthyroidism. The sample taken for sequencing was blood. The chain employs TRBV10-3 and TRBJ2-5; D possibly corresponds to TRBD2 (5 bases). CDR3 residues: CAISEDNGGDGEIQYF. Written as DNA, the CDR3 is TGTGCCATCAGTGAGGATAATGGCGGAGATGGGGAGATCCAGTACTTC.